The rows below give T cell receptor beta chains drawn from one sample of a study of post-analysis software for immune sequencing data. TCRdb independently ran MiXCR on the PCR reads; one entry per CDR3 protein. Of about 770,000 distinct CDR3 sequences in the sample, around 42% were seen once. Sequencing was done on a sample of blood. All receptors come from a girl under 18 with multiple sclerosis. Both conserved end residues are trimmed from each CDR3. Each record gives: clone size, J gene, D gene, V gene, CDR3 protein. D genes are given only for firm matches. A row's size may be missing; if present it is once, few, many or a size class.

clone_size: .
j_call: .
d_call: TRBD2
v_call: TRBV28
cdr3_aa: ASSLRASGGQETQY

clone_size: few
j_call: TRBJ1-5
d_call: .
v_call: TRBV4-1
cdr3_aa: ASSQEVLRGQPQH

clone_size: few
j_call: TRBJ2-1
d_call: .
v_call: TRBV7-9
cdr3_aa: ASSLARERPQF

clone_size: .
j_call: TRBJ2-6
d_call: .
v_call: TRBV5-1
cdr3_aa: ASSKVNSGANVLT

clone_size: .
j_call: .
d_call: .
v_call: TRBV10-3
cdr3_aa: AISERQGYEQY

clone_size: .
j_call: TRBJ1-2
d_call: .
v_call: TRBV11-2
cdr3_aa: ASSLGWTEFYYGYT

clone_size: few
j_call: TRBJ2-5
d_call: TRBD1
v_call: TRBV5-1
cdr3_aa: ASSLETGIGETQY

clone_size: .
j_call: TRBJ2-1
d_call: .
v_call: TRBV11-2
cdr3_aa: ASSLVREINEQF

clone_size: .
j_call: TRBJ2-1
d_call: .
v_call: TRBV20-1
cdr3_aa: SARYGRDPTYNEQF

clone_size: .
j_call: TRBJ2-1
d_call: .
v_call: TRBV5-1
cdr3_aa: ASSFTPTGGNEQF

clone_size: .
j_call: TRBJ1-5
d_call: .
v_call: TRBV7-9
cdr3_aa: ASSLINQPQH

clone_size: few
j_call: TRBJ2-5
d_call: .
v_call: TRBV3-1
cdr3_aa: ASSRLDRTTETQY

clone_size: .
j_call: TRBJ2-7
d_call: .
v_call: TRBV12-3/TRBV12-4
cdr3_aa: ASGPSSVYEQY

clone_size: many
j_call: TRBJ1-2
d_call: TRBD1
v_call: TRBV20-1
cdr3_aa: SAPGQGDYGYT

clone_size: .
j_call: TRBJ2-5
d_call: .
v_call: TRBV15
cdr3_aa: ATSRDKSGETQY

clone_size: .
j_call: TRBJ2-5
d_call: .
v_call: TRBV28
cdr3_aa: ASSLGRTANSLQETQY

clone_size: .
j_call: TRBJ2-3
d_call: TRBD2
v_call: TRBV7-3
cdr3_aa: ASSPISGRTDTQY